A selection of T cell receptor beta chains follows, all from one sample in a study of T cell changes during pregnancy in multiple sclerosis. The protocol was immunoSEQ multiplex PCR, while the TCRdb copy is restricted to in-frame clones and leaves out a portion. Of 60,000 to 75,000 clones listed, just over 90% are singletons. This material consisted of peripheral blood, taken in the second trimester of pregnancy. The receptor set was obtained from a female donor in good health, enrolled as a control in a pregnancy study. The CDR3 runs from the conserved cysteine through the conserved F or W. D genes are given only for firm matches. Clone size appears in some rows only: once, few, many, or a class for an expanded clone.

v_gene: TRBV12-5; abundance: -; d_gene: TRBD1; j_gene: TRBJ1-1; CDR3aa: CASGVTGGAGEAFF; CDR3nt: TGTGCTAGTGGTGTAACAGGGGGTGCAGGTGAAGCTTTCTTT
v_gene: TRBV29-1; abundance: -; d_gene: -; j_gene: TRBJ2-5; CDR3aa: CSVDRAVETQYF; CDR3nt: TGCAGCGTTGACAGGGCGGTAGAGACCCAGTACTTC
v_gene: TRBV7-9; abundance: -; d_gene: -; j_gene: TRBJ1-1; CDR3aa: CASSLATGNTEAFF; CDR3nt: TGTGCCAGCAGCTTAGCTACAGGGAACACTGAAGCTTTCTTT
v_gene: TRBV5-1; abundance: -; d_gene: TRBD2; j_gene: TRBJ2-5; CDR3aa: CASSYVAGGFQETQYF; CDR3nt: TGCGCCAGCAGCTACGTAGCGGGGGGATTCCAAGAGACCCAGTACTTC
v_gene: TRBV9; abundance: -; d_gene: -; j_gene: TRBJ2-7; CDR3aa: CASSANSEQYF; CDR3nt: TGTGCCAGCAGCGCAAACTCCGAGCAGTACTTC
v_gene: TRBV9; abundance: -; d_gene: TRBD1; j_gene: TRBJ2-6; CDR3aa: CASGQGNVGANVLTF; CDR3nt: TGTGCTTCTGGACAGGGCAATGTTGGGGCCAACGTCCTGACTTTC
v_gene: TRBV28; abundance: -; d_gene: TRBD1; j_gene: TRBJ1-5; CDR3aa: CASSSPSRGQSNQPQHF; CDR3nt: TGTGCCAGCAGTTCTCCCTCCAGGGGGCAGAGCAATCAGCCCCAGCATTTT
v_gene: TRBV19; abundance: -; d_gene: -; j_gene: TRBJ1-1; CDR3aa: CASSIEGASEAFF; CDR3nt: TGTGCCAGTAGTATAGAGGGGGCGTCTGAAGCTTTCTTT
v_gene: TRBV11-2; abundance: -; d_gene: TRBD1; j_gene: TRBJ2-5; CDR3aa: CASSFRTGAAETQYF; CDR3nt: TGTGCCAGCAGCTTCCGGACAGGGGCGGCTGAGACCCAGTACTTC
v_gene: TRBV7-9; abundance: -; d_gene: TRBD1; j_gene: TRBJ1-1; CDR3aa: CASSLKQGAEAFF; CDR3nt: TGTGCCAGCAGCTTGAAACAGGGGGCTGAAGCTTTCTTT
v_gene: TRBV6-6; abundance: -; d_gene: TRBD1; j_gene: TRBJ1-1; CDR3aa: CASSRDRVNTEAFF; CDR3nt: TGTGCCAGCAGCCGGGACAGGGTGAACACTGAAGCTTTCTTT
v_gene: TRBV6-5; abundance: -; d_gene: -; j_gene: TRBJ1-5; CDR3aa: CASSYAGGGQPQHF; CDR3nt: TGTGCCAGCAGTTACGCGGGGGGAGGTCAGCCCCAGCATTTT
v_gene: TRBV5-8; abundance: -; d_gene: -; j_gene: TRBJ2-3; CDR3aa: CASSSGRDIYTDTQYF; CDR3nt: TGTGCCAGCAGCTCAGGCCGGGACATCTACACAGATACGCAGTATTTT
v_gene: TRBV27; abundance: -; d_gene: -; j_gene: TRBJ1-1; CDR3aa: CASRYRSMNTEAFF; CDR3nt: TGTGCCAGCAGGTACAGGAGTATGAACACTGAAGCTTTCTTT
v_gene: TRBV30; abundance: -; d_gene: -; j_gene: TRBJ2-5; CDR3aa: CAWKLGGIQGWQETQYF; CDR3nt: TGTGCCTGGAAGCTGGGCGGGATCCAAGGTTGGCAAGAGACCCAGTACTTC
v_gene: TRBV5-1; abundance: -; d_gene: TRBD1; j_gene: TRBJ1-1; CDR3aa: CASSSGGTVNTEAFF; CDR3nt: TGCGCCAGCAGCTCGGGGGGGACAGTGAACACTGAAGCTTTCTTT
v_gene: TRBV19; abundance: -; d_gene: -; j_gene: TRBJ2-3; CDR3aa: CASSPWRADTQYF; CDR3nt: TGTGCCAGCAGTCCCTGGAGAGCAGATACGCAGTATTTT
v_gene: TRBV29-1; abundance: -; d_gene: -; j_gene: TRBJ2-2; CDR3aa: CSVCLAGPTGELFF; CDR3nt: TGCAGCGTTTGTCTAGCCGGCCCCACCGGGGAGCTGTTTTTT
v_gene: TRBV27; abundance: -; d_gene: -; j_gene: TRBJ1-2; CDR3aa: CASSLSGTYGYTF; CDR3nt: TGTGCCAGCAGTTTATCGGGGACTTATGGCTACACCTTC
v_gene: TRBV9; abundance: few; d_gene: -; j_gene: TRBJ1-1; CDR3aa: CASSVTGLGNTEAFF; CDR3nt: TGTGCCAGCAGCGTAACGGGACTGGGGAACACTGAAGCTTTCTTT
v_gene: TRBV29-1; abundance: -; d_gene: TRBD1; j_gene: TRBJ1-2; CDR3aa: CSVEDRGRENYGYTF; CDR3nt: TGCAGCGTTGAAGATAGGGGGCGCGAGAACTATGGCTACACCTTC
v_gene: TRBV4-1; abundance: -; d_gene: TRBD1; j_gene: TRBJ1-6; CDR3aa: CASSQDGQDRLERNSPLHF; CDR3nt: TGCGCCAGCAGCCAAGACGGACAGGACCGGCTTGAAAGAAATTCACCCCTCCACTTT
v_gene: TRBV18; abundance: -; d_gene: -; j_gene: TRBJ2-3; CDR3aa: CASSSDFTDTQYF; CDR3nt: TGTGCCAGCTCATCAGACTTCACAGATACGCAGTATTTT
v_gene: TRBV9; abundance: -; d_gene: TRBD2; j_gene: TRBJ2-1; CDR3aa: CASSALSAGGTYNEQFF; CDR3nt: TGTGCCAGCAGCGCCTTGTCAGCGGGAGGCACCTACAATGAGCAGTTCTTC
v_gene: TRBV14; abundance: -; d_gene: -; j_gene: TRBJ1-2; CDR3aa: CASSQAGASGYTF; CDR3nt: TGTGCCAGCAGCCAGGCAGGGGCTTCTGGCTACACCTTC
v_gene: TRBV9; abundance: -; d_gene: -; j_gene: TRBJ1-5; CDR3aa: CASSDRLGGPQHF; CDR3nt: TGTGCCAGCAGCGACCGGTTAGGAGGACCCCAGCATTTT
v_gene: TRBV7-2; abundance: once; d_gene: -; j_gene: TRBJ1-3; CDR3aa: CASSRVAGGNTIYF; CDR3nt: TGTGCCAGCAGCCGGGTGGCGGGGGGAAACACCATATATTTT
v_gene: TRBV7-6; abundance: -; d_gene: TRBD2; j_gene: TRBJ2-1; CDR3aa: CASSRTGLATYNEQFF; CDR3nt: TGTGCCAGCAGCCGCACGGGACTAGCGACGTACAATGAGCAGTTCTTC
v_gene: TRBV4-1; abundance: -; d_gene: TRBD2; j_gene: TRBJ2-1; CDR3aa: CASSQEGREPYNEQFF; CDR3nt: TGCGCCAGCAGCCAAGAGGGGCGGGAGCCATACAATGAGCAGTTCTTC
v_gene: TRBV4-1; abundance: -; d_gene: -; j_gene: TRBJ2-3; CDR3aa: CASSQDVVARDTQYF; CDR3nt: TGCGCCAGCAGCCAAGATGTGGTAGCACGTGATACGCAGTATTTT
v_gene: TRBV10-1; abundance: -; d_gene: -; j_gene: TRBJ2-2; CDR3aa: CASSSRTAPDTGELFF; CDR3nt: TGCGCCAGCAGTAGCCGGACAGCCCCGGACACCGGGGAGCTGTTTTTT
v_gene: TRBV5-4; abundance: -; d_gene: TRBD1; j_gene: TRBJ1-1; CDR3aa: CASSAGQQNTEAFF; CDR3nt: TGTGCCAGCAGCGCGGGACAGCAGAACACTGAAGCTTTCTTT
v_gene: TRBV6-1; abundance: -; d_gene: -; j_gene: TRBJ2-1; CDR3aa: CASSITAEQFF; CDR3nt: TGTGCCAGCAGTATTACTGCTGAGCAGTTCTTC
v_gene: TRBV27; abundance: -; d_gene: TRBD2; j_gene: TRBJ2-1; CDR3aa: CASTGTSNPHEQFF; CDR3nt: TGTGCCAGCACCGGGACTAGCAACCCCCATGAGCAGTTCTTC
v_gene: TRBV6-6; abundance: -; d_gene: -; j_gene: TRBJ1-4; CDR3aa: CASSPGQSNEKLFF; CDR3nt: TGTGCCAGCAGTCCCGGACAGTCTAATGAAAAACTGTTTTTT
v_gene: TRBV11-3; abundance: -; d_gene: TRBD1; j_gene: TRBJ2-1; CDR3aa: CASSPPGQGGINEQFF; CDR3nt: TGTGCCAGCAGCCCCCCGGGACAGGGAGGAATAAATGAGCAGTTCTTC
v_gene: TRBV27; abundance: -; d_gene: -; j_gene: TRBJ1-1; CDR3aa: CASSPLKGDTEAFF; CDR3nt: TGTGCCAGCAGCCCCCTTAAAGGGGACACTGAAGCTTTCTTT
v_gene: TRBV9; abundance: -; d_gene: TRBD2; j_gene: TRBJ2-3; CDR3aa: CASSPHLAGAQDTQYF; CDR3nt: TGTGCCAGCAGCCCCCATCTAGCGGGGGCACAAGATACGCAGTATTTT
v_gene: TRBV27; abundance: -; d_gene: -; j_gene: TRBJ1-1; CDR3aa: CASSLGVPNTEAFF; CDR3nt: TGTGCCAGCAGTTTGGGCGTCCCGAACACTGAAGCTTTCTTT
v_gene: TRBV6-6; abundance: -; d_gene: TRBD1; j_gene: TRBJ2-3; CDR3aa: CASSYPGGHTDTQYF; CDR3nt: TGTGCCAGCAGTTACCCAGGGGGACACACAGATACGCAGTATTTT
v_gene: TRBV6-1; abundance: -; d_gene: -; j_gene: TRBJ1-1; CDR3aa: CASKAGTDNTEAFF; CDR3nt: TGTGCCAGCAAGGCTGGAACAGACAACACTGAAGCTTTCTTT
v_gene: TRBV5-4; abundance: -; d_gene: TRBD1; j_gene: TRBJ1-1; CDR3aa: CASSLVPGGANTEAFF; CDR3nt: TGTGCCAGCAGCTTGGTGCCAGGGGGCGCGAACACTGAAGCTTTCTTT
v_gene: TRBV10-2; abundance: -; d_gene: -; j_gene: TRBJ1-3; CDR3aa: CASISGGAGNTIYF; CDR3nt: TGCGCCAGCATAAGTGGTGGAGCTGGAAACACCATATATTTT
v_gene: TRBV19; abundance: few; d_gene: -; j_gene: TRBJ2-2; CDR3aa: CASSIGSDAGELFF; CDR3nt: TGTGCCAGTAGTATTGGTAGTGATGCCGGGGAGCTGTTTTTT
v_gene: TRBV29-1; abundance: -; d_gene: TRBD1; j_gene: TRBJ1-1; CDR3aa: CSVVGDRGPSTEAFF; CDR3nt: TGCAGCGTTGTAGGTGACAGGGGCCCGAGCACTGAAGCTTTCTTT
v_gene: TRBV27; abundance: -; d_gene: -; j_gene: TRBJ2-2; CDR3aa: CASSLFDRDTGELFF; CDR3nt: TGTGCCAGCAGTTTGTTTGACAGAGACACCGGGGAGCTGTTTTTT
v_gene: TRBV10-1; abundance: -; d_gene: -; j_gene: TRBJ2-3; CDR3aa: CASSDDRYTDTQYF; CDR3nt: TGCGCCAGCAGTGATGACAGGTACACAGATACGCAGTATTTT
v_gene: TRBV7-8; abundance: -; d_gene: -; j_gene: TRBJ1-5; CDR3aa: CASSSEASIGPQHF; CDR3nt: TGTGCCAGCAGCTCCGAGGCGAGTATAGGGCCCCAGCATTTT